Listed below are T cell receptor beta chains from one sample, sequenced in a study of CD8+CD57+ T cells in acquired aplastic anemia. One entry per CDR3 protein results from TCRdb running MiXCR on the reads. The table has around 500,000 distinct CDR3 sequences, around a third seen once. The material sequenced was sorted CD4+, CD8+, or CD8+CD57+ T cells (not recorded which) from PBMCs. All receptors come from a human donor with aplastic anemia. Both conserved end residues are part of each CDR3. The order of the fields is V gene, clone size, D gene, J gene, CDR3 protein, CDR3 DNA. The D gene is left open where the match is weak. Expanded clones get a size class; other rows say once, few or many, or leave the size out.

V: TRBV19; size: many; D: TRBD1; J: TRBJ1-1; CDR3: CASNGQGTSTEAFF; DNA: TGTGCCAGTAATGGACAGGGTACAAGCACTGAAGCTTTCTTT
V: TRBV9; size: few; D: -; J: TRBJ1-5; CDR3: CASSVDQGYNQPQHF; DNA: TGTGCCAGCAGCGTTGATCAGGGTTACAATCAGCCCCAGCATTTT
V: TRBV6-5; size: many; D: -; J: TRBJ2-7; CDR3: CASSWDNSHEQYF; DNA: TGTGCCAGCAGTTGGGACAACTCCCACGAGCAGTACTTC
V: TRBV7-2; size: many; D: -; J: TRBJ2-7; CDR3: CASSLAGGPTYEQYF; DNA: TGTGCCAGCAGCTTAGCCGGGGGGCCCACCTACGAGCAGTACTTC
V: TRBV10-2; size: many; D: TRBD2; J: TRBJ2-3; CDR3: CASLEGLAFRTDTQYF; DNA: TGCGCCAGCCTCGAGGGACTAGCGTTCAGGACAGATACGCAGTATTTT
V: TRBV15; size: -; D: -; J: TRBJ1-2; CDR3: CATSRYPGTVVYGYTF; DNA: TGTGCCACCAGCAGGTACCCCGGGACTGTGGTTTATGGCTACACCTTC
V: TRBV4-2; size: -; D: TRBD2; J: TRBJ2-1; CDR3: CASSRERGPNNEQFF; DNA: TGTGCCAGCAGCCGAGAGCGGGGACCGAACAATGAGCAGTTCTTC
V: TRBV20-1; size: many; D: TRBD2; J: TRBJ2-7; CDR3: CSARTSGRSEQYF; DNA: TGCAGTGCGCGGACTAGCGGGAGGAGTGAGCAGTACTTC
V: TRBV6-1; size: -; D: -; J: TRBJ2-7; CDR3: CASSRITTDSYEQYF; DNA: TGTGCCAGCAGTCGAATTACCACCGACTCCTACGAGCAGTACTTC
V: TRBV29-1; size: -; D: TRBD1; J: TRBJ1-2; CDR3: CSVVPQGDTF; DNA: TGCAGCGTTGTCCCCCAGGGGGACACCTTC
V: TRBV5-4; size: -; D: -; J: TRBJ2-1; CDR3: CASRAQYKDGEQFF; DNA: TGTGCCAGCAGGGCCCAGTATAAGGACGGTGAGCAGTTCTTC
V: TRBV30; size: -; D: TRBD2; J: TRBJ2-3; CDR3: CAWAGLVITDTQYF; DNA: TGTGCCTGGGCGGGACTAGTAATAACAGATACGCAGTATTTT
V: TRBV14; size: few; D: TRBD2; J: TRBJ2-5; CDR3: CASSQDFGASGSWWETQYF; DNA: TGTGCCAGCAGCCAAGATTTCGGGGCTAGCGGGAGTTGGTGGGAGACCCAGTACTTC
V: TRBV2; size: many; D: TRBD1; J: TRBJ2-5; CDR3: CASIDTGGFSKTQYF; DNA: TGTGCCAGCATCGATACAGGGGGCTTTTCCAAGACCCAGTACTTC
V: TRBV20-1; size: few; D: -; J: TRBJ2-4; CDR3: CSAAVGRSKNIQYF; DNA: TGCAGTGCAGCGGTCGGCCGGTCCAAAAACATTCAGTACTTC
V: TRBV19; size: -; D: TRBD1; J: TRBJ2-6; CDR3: CASSIAGTVRSGANVLTF; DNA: TGTGCCAGTAGTATAGCCGGGACAGTACGCTCTGGGGCCAACGTCCTGACTTTC
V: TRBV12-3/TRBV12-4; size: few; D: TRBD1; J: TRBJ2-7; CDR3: CASSTRQGTYEQYF; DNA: TGTGCCAGCAGTACCCGACAGGGCACCTACGAGCAGTACTTC
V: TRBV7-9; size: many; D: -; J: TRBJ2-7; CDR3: CASSPNGSYEQYF; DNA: TGTGCCAGCAGCCCCAACGGCTCCTACGAGCAGTACTTC
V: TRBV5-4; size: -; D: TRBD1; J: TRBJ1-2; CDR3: CASSGGQGRLRYTF; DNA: TGTGCCAGCAGCGGGGGACAGGGTAGGTTGCGCTACACCTTC
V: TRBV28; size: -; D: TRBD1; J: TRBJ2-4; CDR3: CASSTQTGFNIQYF; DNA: TGTGCCAGCAGTACCCAGACAGGGTTCAACATTCAGTACTTC
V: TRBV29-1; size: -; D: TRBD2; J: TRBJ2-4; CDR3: CSGPIAGGSEYF; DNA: TGCAGCGGTCCGATAGCGGGGGGTAGCGAGTACTTC
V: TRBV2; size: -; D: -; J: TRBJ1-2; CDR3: CASSGTGQNYGYTF; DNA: TGTGCCAGCAGTGGTACAGGACAGAACTATGGCTACACCTTC
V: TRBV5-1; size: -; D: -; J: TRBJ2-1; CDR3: CASSWDHNRYNEQFF; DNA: TGCGCCAGCAGCTGGGATCATAACCGCTACAATGAGCAGTTCTTC
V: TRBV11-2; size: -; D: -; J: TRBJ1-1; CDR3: CASSPGGGRTEAFF; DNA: TGTGCCAGCAGCCCTGGCGGGGGAAGGACTGAAGCTTTCTTT
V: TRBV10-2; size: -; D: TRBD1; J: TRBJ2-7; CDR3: CASTDRGYEQYF; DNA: TGCGCCAGCACGGACAGGGGATACGAGCAGTACTTC
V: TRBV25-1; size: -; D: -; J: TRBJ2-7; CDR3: CATLDSQTVYEQYF; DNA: TGTGCCACCCTAGACAGTCAGACGGTCTACGAGCAGTACTTC
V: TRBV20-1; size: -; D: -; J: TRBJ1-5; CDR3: CSARETNQPQHF; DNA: TGCAGTGCTAGAGAAACAAATCAGCCCCAGCATTTT
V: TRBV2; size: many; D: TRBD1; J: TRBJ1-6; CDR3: CASSGTGANSPLHF; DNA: TGTGCCAGCAGTGGGACAGGGGCTAATTCACCCCTCCACTTT
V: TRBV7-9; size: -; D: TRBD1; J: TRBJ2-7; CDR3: CASSSSGTGSHEQYF; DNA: TGTGCCAGCAGCTCATCCGGGACAGGGTCTCACGAGCAGTACTTC
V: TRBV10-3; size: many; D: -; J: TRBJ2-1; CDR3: CAITAGGNEQFF; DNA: TGTGCCATCACGGCAGGTGGAAATGAGCAGTTCTTC
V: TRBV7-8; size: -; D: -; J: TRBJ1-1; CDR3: CASSQGGVTEAFF; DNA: TGTGCCAGCAGCCAAGGAGGTGTGACTGAAGCTTTCTTT
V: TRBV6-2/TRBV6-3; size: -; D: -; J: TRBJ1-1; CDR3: CASSSEQGSVTEAFF; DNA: TGTGCCAGCAGCTCAGAACAGGGATCTGTGACTGAAGCTTTCTTT
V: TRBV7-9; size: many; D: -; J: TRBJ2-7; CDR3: CASSAHLGAVHSSYEQYF; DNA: TGTGCCAGCAGCGCCCACCTCGGGGCCGTTCATAGCTCCTACGAGCAGTACTTC
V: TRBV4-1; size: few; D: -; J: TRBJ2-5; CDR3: CASSHVEGWEYQETQYF; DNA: TGCGCCAGCAGCCATGTTGAGGGTTGGGAGTACCAAGAGACCCAGTACTTC
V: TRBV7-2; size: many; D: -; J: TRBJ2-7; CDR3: CASSNTHRYEQYF; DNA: TGTGCCAGCAGCAACACCCACAGATACGAGCAGTACTTC
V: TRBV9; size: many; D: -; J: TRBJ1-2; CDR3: CASSGIGDYGYTF; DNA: TGTGCCAGCAGCGGGATAGGGGACTATGGCTACACCTTC
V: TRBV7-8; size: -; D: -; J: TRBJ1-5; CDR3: CASSLAQGRNQPQHF; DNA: TGTGCCAGCAGCTTAGCACAGGGTAGGAATCAGCCCCAGCATTTT
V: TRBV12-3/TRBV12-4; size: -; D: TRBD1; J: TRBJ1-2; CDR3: CASSLALGTGNYGYTF; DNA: TGTGCCAGCAGTTTAGCGTTAGGGACAGGGAACTATGGCTACACCTTC
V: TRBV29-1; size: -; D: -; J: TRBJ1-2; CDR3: CSVGRTEGYTF; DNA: TGCAGCGTTGGGAGGACAGAGGGCTACACCTTC
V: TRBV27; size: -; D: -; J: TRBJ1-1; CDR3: CASSFTQGTEAFF; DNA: TGTGCCAGCAGTTTTACCCAGGGCACTGAAGCTTTCTTT
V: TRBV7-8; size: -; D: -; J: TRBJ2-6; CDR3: CASSLSWSGANVLTF; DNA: TGTGCCAGCAGCTTATCATGGTCTGGGGCCAACGTCCTGACTTTC
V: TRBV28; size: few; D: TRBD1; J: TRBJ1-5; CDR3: CASSLGGQSNQPQHF; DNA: TGTGCCAGCAGTTTGGGGGGACAGTCTAATCAGCCCCAGCATTTT
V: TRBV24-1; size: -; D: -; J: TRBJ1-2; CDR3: CATSDFTQGGYTF; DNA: TGTGCCACCAGTGATTTCACCCAGGGCGGGTACACCTTC
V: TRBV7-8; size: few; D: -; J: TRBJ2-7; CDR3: CASSPLGRSSYEQYF; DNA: TGTGCCAGCAGCCCCCTGGGTCGAAGCTCCTACGAGCAGTACTTC
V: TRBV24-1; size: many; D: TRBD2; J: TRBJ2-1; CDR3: CATSDPSGTDEQFF; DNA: TGTGCCACCAGTGACCCTAGCGGGACCGATGAGCAGTTCTTC
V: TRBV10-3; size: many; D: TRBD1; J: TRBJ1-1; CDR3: CAIRNGQESTGGEAFF; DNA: TGTGCCATCAGGAACGGACAGGAGAGCACCGGGGGTGAAGCTTTCTTT
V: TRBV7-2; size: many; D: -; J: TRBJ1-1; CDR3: CASSLAQGLTEAFF; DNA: TGTGCCAGCAGCTTAGCGCAAGGGTTGACTGAAGCTTTCTTT
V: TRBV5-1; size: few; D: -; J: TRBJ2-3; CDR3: CASSYRGDTQYF; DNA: TGCGCCAGCAGCTACCGGGGAGATACGCAGTATTTT
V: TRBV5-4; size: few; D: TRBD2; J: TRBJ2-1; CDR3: CASSRGGSGGVDEQFF; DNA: TGTGCCAGCAGTCGGGGAGGTAGCGGGGGGGTCGATGAGCAGTTCTTC
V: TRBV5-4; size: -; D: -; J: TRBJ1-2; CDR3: CTSSPTGTPSYGYTF; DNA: TGTACCAGCAGCCCAACTGGGACGCCGAGCTATGGCTACACCTTC
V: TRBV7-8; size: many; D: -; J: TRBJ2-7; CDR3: CASSLIETSQHEQYF; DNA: TGTGCCAGCAGCTTAATCGAGACTAGTCAACACGAGCAGTACTTC
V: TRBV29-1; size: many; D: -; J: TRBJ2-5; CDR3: CSGIQETQYF; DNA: TGCAGCGGAATCCAAGAGACCCAGTACTTC